These T cell receptor beta chains were read from a single sample in a study of T cell responses to AZD1222 COVID-19 vaccine. The assay was immunoSEQ multiplex PCR, and TCRdb's table has in-frame clones only and misses some. The table has about 190,000 clones, roughly 93% seen once. Sequencing was performed on peripheral blood, taken on day 0 of AZD1222 vaccination. These receptor sequences come from an adult in good health. Each CDR3 is given with its conserved first and last residue. D genes are given only for firm matches. Only part of the rows carry a size: once, few, many, or a class if the clone is expanded.

j_call,clone_size,d_call,cdr3_length,v_call,cdr3_nt,cdr3_aa
TRBJ2-2,.,TRBD1,15,TRBV6-1,TGTGCCAGCAGTGAAAGGGGGCGGAACACCGGGGAGCTGTTTTTT,CASSERGRNTGELFF
TRBJ1-2,.,.,14,TRBV28,TGTGCCAGCAGTTATATAGACAGGTCCTCTGGCTACACCTTC,CASSYIDRSSGYTF
TRBJ2-7,.,TRBD2,15,TRBV6-5,TGTGCCAGCAGTTACCTTACTAGCGGGAGCTACGAGCAGTACTTC,CASSYLTSGSYEQYF
TRBJ2-1,.,.,12,TRBV3-1/TRBV3-2,TGTGCCAGCAGCCATGCCGGGACCGACGAGTTCTTC,CASSHAGTDEFF
TRBJ2-7,.,.,11,TRBV7-3,TGTGCCAGCAGCTTCCGGTTTGGTGGGTACTTC,CASSFRFGGYF
TRBJ1-2,.,.,14,TRBV19,TGTGCCAGTAGTCCGACCGGGACTAACTATGGCTACACCTTC,CASSPTGTNYGYTF
TRBJ1-3,.,.,17,TRBV18,TGTGCCAGCTCTCCGGGACGGATCGCGCTCTCTGGAAACACCATATATTTT,CASSPGRIALSGNTIYF
TRBJ1-5,.,.,13,TRBV6-5,TGTGCCAGCAGTTATACAGCGGATCAGCCCCAGCATTTT,CASSYTADQPQHF
TRBJ2-7,.,TRBD1,16,TRBV19,TGTGCCAGTAGTTTGACCGGGACAGGGACCTCCTACGAGCAGTACTTC,CASSLTGTGTSYEQYF
TRBJ2-2,.,TRBD2,17,TRBV9,TGTGCCAGCAGCGTAGGGGCTAGCGGGGGGAACACCGGGGAGCTGTTTTTT,CASSVGASGGNTGELFF
TRBJ1-1,.,.,15,TRBV5-1,TGCGCCAGCAGCTTGGACGGGCCCCCGGGGGCTGAAGCTTTCTTT,CASSLDGPPGAEAFF
TRBJ1-4,.,.,15,TRBV30,TGTGCCTGGAGTGTACCAGGTACACTTAATGAAAAACTGTTTTTT,CAWSVPGTLNEKLFF
TRBJ2-3,.,TRBD2,15,TRBV25-1,TGTGCCAGCGAATATCAGACCCAGGGCGGGGGTACGCAGTATTTT,CASEYQTQGGGTQYF
TRBJ2-5,once,.,12,TRBV12-3/TRBV12-4,TGTGCCAGCAGTTTCGGCTCGGAGACCCAGTACTTC,CASSFGSETQYF
TRBJ2-7,.,.,15,TRBV6-1,TGTGCCAGCAGTGAATCCCCAGGGTCCCTACTCGAGCAGTACTTC,CASSESPGSLLEQYF
TRBJ2-1,.,TRBD1,16,TRBV5-1,TGCGCCAGCAGCGGGGACAGGGGGGCGAATTTTAATGAGCAGTTCTTC,CASSGDRGANFNEQFF
TRBJ2-7,once,.,12,TRBV19,TGTGCCAGTAGTTCGGGGGAGTACGAGCAGTACTTC,CASSSGEYEQYF
TRBJ2-2,.,.,18,TRBV19,TGTGCCAGTACCCCCCTTATGGGGCAGGACACGAACACCGGGGAGCTGTTTTTT,CASTPLMGQDTNTGELFF
TRBJ1-3,.,.,18,TRBV12-5,TGTGCTAGTGGTTTCTCAGGGCAGGGGTCTATTACTGGAAACACCATATATTTT,CASGFSGQGSITGNTIYF
TRBJ1-2,.,TRBD1,14,TRBV9,TGTGCCAGCAGCGTAGGGCAGGGGGAGGACGGCTACACCTTC,CASSVGQGEDGYTF
TRBJ1-4,.,.,13,TRBV7-9,TGTGCCAGCAGCGAAAAACCAGGGCTTACACTGTTTTTT,CASSEKPGLTLFF
TRBJ2-1,.,.,15,TRBV9,TGTGCCAGCAGCCTCGACTCTTTACCACCCAATGAGCAGTTCTTC,CASSLDSLPPNEQFF
TRBJ2-5,.,.,11,TRBV9,TGTGCCAGCAGCGTAGCCGAGACCCAGTACTTC,CASSVAETQYF
TRBJ2-3,.,TRBD1,15,TRBV28,TGTGCCAGCCAAGGGTCGGGACAGGGAACAGATACGCAGTATTTT,CASQGSGQGTDTQYF
TRBJ1-1,.,.,15,TRBV7-3,TGTGCCAGCAGCTTAACTCCGCAGGGGAATACTGAAGCTTTCTTT,CASSLTPQGNTEAFF
TRBJ1-2,.,TRBD1,16,TRBV6-6,TGTGCCAGCAGTTTTACGGGGGACAGAAATGGCTATGGCTACACCTTC,CASSFTGDRNGYGYTF
TRBJ2-1,.,TRBD2,16,TRBV18,TGTGCCAGCTCACCACGGGGGACTAGCGTACTGGATGAGCAGTTCTTC,CASSPRGTSVLDEQFF
TRBJ1-5,.,.,15,TRBV28,TGTGCCAGCAGTTTACCGGGGGCTAGCAATCAGCCCCAGCATTTT,CASSLPGASNQPQHF
TRBJ1-3,.,.,12,TRBV28,TGTGCCAGCAGTAATGAACTAAACACCATATATTTT,CASSNELNTIYF
TRBJ1-1,.,.,13,TRBV4-3,TGCGCCAGCAGCCAAGAGGGTGACACTGAAGCTTTCTTT,CASSQEGDTEAFF
TRBJ2-7,.,TRBD2,15,TRBV6-2/TRBV6-3,TGTGCCAGCAGCTCCAGACTAGCGGCTATCGACGAGCAGTACTTC,CASSSRLAAIDEQYF